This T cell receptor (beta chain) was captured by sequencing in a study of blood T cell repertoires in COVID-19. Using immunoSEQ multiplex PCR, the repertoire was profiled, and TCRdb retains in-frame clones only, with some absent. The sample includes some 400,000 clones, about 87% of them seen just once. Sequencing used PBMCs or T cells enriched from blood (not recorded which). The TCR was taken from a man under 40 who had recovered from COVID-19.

Here the CDR3 reads CASSQAGQGKHQPQHF. The DNA for the CDR3 is TGTGCCAGCAGCCAGGCGGGACAGGGTAAGCATCAGCCCCAGCATTTT. The V and J genes are TRBV3-1 (or the pseudogene TRBV3-2) and TRBJ1-5; 9 bases match TRBD1. Germline assignment: CDR1 LGHDT and CDR2 YNNKEL (reference sequence). V was pared by 3 bases and J by 5 bases, with 8 bases of the junction left unmatched. The length of the CDR3 is 16 residues.